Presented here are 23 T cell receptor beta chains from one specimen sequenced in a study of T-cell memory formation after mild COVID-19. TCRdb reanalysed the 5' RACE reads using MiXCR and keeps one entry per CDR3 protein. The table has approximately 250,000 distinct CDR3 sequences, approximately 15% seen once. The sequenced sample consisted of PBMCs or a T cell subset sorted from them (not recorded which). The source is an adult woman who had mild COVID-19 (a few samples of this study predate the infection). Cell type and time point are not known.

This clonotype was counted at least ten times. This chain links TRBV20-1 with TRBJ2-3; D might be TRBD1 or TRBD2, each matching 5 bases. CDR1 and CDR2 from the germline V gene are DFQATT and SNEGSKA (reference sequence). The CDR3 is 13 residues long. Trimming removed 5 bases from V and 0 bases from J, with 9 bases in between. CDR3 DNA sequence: TGCAGTGCTTTCCGGGACAGCACAGATACGCAGTATTTT. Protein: CSAFRDSTDTQYF.

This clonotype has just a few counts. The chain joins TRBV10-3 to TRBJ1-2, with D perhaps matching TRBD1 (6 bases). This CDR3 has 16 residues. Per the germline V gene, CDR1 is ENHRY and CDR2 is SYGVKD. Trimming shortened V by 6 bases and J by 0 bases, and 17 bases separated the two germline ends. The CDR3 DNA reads TGTGCCATCAGCGGGACACTCGATGGAGCTAACTATGGCTACACCTTC. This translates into CAISGTLDGANYGYTF.

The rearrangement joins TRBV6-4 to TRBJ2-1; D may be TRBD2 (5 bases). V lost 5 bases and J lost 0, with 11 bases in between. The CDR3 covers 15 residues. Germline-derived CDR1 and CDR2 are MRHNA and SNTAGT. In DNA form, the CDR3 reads TGTGCCAGCAGTATTGAGCGGTCCTCCTACAATGAGCAGTTCTTC. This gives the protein CASSIERSSYNEQFF.

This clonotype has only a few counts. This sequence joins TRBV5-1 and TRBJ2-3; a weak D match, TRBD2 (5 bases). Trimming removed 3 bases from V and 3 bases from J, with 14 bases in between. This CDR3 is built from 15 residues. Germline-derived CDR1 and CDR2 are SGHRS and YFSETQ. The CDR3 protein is CASSSRGVGTDTQYF. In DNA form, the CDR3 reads TGCGCCAGCAGCTCTCGGGGTGTTGGGACAGATACGCAGTATTTT.

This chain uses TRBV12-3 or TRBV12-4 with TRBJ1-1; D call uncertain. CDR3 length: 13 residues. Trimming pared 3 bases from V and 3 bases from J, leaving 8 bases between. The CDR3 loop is CASSFRRDTEAFF. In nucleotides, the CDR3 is TGTGCCAGCAGTTTCAGGAGGGACACTGAAGCTTTCTTT.

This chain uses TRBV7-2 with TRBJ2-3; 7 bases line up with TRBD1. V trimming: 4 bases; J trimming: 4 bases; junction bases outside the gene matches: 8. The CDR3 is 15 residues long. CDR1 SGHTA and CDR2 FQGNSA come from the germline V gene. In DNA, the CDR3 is TGTGCCAGCAGCTGGAGAACAGGGGTTGCAGATACGCAGTATTTT. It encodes CASSWRTGVADTQYF.

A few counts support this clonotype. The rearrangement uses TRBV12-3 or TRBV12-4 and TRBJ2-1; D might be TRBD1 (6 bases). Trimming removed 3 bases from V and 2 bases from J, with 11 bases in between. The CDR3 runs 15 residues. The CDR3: CASSFRQEAYNEQFF. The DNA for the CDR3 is TGTGCCAGCAGTTTTAGACAGGAAGCCTACAATGAGCAGTTCTTC.

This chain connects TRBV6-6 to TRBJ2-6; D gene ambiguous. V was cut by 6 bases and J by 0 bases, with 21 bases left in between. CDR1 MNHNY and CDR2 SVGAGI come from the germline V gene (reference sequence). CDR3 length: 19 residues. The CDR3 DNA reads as TGTGCCAGCAGCCGTACACCACAAAAACAGATCTCTGGGGCCAACGTCCTGACTTTC. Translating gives CASSRTPQKQISGANVLTF.

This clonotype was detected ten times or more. CDR3 bases: TGTGCCAGCAGCCAATACAATGAGCAGTTCTTC. Protein: CASSQYNEQFF. The chain joins TRBV6-6 to TRBJ2-1; no firm D call. The V and J ends lost 6 bases and 4 bases respectively, with 4 bases between them. The length of the CDR3 is 11 residues. Germline V gives CDR1 MNHNY, CDR2 SVGAGI (reference sequence).

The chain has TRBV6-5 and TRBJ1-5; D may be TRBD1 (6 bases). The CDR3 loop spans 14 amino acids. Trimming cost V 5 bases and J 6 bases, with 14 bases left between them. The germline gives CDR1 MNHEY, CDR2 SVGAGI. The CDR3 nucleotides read TGTGCCAGCAGTAAGTACTCAGGGGTTCAGCCCCAGCATTTT. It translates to CASSKYSGVQPQHF.

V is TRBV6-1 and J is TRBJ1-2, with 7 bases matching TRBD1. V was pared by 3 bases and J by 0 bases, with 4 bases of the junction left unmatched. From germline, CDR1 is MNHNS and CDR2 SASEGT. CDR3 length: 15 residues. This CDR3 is CASSDSGQANYGYTF. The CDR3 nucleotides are TGTGCCAGCAGTGACTCCGGACAGGCTAACTATGGCTACACCTTC.

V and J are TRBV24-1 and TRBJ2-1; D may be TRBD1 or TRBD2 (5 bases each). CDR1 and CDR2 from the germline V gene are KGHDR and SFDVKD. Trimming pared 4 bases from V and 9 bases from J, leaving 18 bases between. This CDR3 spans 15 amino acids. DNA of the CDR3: TGTGCCACCAGTGACAGGGACGCTTTCTCCGGTGAGCAGTTCTTC. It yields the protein CATSDRDAFSGEQFF.

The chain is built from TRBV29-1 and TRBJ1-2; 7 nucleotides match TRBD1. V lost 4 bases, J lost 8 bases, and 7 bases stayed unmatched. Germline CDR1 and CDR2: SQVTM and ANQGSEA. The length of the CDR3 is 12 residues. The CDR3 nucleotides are TGCAGCGTTGGGGACAGTAGGGGAGGCTACACCTTC. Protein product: CSVGDSRGGYTF.

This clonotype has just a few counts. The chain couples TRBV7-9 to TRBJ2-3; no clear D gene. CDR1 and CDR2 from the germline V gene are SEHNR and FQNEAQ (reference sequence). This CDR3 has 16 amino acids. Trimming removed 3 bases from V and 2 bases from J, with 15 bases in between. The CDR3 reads CASSLDYLQHTDTQYF. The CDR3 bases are TGTGCCAGCAGCTTGGATTATCTCCAACACACAGATACGCAGTATTTT.

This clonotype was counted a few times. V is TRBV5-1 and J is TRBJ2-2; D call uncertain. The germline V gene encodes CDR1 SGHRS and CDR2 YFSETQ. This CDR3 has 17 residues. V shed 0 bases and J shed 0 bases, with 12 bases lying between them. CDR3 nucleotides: TGCGCCAGCAGCTTGGGCGCTGGAAACACGAACACCGGGGAGCTGTTTTTT. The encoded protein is CASSLGAGNTNTGELFF.

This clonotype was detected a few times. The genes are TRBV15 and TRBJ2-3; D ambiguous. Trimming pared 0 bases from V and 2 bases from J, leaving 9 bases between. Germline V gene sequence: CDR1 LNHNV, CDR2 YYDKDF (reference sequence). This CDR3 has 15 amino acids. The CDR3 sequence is CATSRDPTATDTQYF. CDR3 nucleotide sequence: TGTGCCACCAGCAGAGATCCCACTGCCACAGATACGCAGTATTTT.

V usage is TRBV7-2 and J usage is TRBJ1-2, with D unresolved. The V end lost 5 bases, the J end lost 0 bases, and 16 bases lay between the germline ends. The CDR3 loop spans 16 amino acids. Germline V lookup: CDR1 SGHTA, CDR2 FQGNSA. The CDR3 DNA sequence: TGTGCCAGCAGCCGAGACATCCTTATGCCTAACTATGGCTACACCTTC. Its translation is CASSRDILMPNYGYTF.

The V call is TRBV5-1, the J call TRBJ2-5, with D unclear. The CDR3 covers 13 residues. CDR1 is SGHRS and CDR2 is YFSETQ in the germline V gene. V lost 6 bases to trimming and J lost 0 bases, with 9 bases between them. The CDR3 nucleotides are TGCGCCAGCAATCAGGTGTACCAAGAGACCCAGTACTTC. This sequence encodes CASNQVYQETQYF.

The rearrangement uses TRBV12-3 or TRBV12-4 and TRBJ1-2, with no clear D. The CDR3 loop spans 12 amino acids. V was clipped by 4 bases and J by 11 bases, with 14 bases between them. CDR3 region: CASSSTIYWYTF. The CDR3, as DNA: TGTGCCAGCAGTTCTACAATCTATTGGTACACCTTC.

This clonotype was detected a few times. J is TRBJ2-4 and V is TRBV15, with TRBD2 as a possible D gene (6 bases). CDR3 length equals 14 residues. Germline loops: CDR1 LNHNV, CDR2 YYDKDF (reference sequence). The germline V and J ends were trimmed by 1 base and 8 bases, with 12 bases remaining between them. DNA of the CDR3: TGTGCCACCAGCAGAGGCGGGGTAATGGACATTCAGTACTTC. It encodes CATSRGGVMDIQYF.

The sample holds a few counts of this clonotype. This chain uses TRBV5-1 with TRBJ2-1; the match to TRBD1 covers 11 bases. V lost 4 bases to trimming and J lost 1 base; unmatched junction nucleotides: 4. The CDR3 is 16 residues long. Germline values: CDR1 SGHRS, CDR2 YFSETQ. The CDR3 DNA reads TGCGCCAGCAGCCGGGGACAGGGGGAGTCCTACAATGAGCAGTTCTTC. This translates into CASSRGQGESYNEQFF.

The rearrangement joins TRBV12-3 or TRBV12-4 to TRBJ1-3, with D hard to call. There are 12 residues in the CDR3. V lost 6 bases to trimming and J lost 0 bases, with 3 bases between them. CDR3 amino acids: CASSNSGNTIYF. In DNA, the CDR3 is TGTGCCAGCAGCAACTCTGGAAACACCATATATTTT.

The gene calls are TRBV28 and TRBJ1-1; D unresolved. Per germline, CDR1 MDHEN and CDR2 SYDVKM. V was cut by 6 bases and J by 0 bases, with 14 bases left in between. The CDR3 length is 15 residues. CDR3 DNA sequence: TGTGCCAGCAGCACCCCCGGCCAGTTGAACACTGAAGCTTTCTTT. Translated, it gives CASSTPGQLNTEAFF. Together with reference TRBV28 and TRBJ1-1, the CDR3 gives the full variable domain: DVKVTQSSRYLVKRTGEKVFLECVQDMDHENMFWYRQDPGLGLRLIYFSYDVKMKEKGDIPEGYSVSREKKERFSLILESASTNQTSMYLCASSTPGQLNTEAFFGQGTRLTVV.